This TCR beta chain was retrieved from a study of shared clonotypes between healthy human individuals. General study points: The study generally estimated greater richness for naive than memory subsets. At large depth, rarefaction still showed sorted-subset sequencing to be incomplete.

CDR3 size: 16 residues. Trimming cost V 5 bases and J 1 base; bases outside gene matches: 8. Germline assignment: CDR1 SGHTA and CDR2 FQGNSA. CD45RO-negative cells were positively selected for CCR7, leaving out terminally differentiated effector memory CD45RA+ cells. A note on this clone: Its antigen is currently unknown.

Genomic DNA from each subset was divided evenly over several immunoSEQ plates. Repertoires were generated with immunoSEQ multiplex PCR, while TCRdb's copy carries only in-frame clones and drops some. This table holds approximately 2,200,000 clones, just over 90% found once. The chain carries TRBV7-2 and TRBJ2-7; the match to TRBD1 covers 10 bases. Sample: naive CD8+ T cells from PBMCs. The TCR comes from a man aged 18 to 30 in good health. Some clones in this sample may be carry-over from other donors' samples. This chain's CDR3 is CASSQIPDRGSYEQYF. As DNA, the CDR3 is TGTGCCAGCAGCCAGATCCCGGACAGGGGGTCCTACGAGCAGTACTTC.